Listed here are 8 T cell receptor beta chains from one sample, sequenced in a study of cytomegalovirus exposure and HLA in healthy donors. PCR primers comprised 60 Vbeta and 13 Jbeta primers. Repertoires were generated with immunoSEQ multiplex PCR, while TCRdb's copy carries only in-frame clones and drops some. The table includes over 95,000 clones, 60% to 85% detected once. The source material was PBMCs. These receptor sequences come from a woman aged 40-49 years in good health and CMV-seropositive.

The chain couples TRBV7-9 to TRBJ1-1; no clear D gene. V lost 4 bases and J lost 0, with 12 bases in between. The germline gives CDR1 SEHNR, CDR2 FQNEAQ (reference sequence). The CDR3 runs to 15 residues. The CDR3 here is CASSSRGSLNTEAFF. The CDR3 DNA is TGTGCCAGCAGCTCCCGGGGATCCCTGAACACTGAAGCTTTCTTT. The entire variable domain, with the rest obtained from reference TRBV7-9 and TRBJ1-1, is as follows: DTGVSQNPRHKITKRGQNVTFRCDPISEHNRLYWYRQTLGQGPEFLTYFQNEAQLEKSRLLSDRFSAERPKGSFSTLEIQRTEQGDSAMYLCASSSRGSLNTEAFFGQGTRLTVV.

The V gene is TRBV6-1, the J gene TRBJ1-1; D remains unclear. Trimming left V 6 bases short and J 5 bases short, with 13 bases between. The germline V gene has CDR1 MNHNS and CDR2 SASEGT. This CDR3 region has 13 residues. CDR3 amino acids: CASRVLAETEAFF. CDR3 bases: TGTGCCAGCAGGGTGCTTGCGGAGACTGAAGCTTTCTTT.

The chain carries TRBV7-9 and TRBJ1-1, with 7 nucleotides matching TRBD1. Germline trimming cut 3 bases from V and 6 bases from J; bases unmatched to any gene: 10. The CDR3 runs to 15 residues. Looked up from germline, CDR1 is SEHNR and CDR2 is FQNEAQ (reference sequence). The CDR3 DNA sequence: TGTGCCAGCAGCTTCCGGGGACAGCAATATGCTGAAGCTTTCTTT. Its protein is CASSFRGQQYAEAFF.

Comments on this clone: Other DNA sequences from this sample encode an identical CDR3 as well. The V call is TRBV6-1, the J call TRBJ1-2; possible D gene TRBD1, 6 bases. The V gene lost 1 base and the J gene lost 4 bases, with 10 bases spanning the gap. From germline, CDR1 is MNHNS and CDR2 SASEGT. The CDR3 contains 14 residues. The CDR3 coding sequence is TGTGCCAGCAGTGAAGGGGGGGGCGGCTATGGCTACACCTTC. Its protein product is CASSEGGGGYGYTF.

This clone was recorded a few times. The J gene is TRBJ2-2, the V gene TRBV5-1; D gene ambiguous. The CDR3 extends over 15 amino acids. CDR1 and CDR2 (germline): SGHRS, YFSETQ. Trimming took off 2 bases at V and 5 bases at J, with 13 bases between the two ends. The CDR3 here is CASSFGQAETGELFF. CDR3 nucleotides: TGCGCCAGCAGCTTCGGCCAGGCTGAAACCGGGGAGCTGTTTTTT.

J is TRBJ2-1 and V is TRBV6-1; 11 nucleotides agree with TRBD2. Losses at the gene ends were 7 bases for V and 8 bases for J; bases not matched to a gene: 7. CDR3 length equals 14 residues. Germline CDR1 is MNHNS and CDR2 is SASEGT. The CDR3 coding sequence is TGTGCCAGCACGCTAGCGGGGGGAAAGGATGAGCAGTTCTTC. Protein product: CASTLAGGKDEQFF.

The chain couples TRBV18 to TRBJ1-1, with D maybe TRBD1 (6 bases). The CDR3 runs 13 residues. V was pared by 4 bases and J by 2 bases, with 8 bases between. CDR1 KGHSH and CDR2 LQKENI come from the germline V gene. CDR3 DNA sequence: TGTGCCAGCTCACAGGACAGAAACACTGAAGCTTTCTTT. This sequence encodes CASSQDRNTEAFF.

Of note for this clone: A read error may account for a junction end that differs from germline. This rearrangement joins TRBV6-1 to TRBJ2-5; 9 bases map to TRBD2. Germline lookup yields CDR1 MNHNS and CDR2 SASEGT. This CDR3 has 13 residues. The CDR3 region has the DNA TGTGCCGGCAGGGGACTAGCTCTGGAGACCCAGTACTTC. Its translation: CAGRGLALETQYF.